One sample yielded the 25 T cell receptor beta chains listed below, sequenced in a study of cytomegalovirus exposure and HLA in healthy donors. PCR amplification relied on 60 Vbeta primers (plus 13 Jbeta primers). The repertoire was sequenced with immunoSEQ multiplex PCR; TCRdb's copy has only in-frame clones and lacks some. The table lists 75,000 to 100,000 clones, 74% of them singletons. The sample was PBMCs. The receptors originated from a male donor in good health and CMV-seronegative.

This clone was counted between two and nine times. The chain combines TRBV11-3 with TRBJ2-2; D not certain. The CDR3 runs 12 residues. Trimming removed 5 bases at V and 2 bases at J, with 3 bases between. Germline-derived CDR1 and CDR2 are SGHNT and YENEEA. The CDR3, as DNA: TGTGCCAGCAGCCTCAACACCGGGGAGCTGTTTTTT. It encodes CASSLNTGELFF.

The J gene is TRBJ2-3, the V gene TRBV2; the match to TRBD2 covers 10 bases. The CDR3 length is 14 residues. Trimming cost V 7 bases and J 6 bases; bases outside gene matches: 7. Germline CDR1 reads SNHLY; CDR2 reads FYNNEI. CDR3 coding DNA: TGTGCCAGCAAACCGGGACTAGCGACCGATACGCAGTATTTT. This gives the protein CASKPGLATDTQYF.

The V gene is TRBV28, the J gene TRBJ2-3; weak D call: TRBD2 (6 bases). The CDR3 is 14 amino acids. Germline V gives CDR1 MDHEN, CDR2 SYDVKM. V lost 5 bases to trimming and J lost 6 bases, with 15 bases between them. CDR3: CASSPFGRWDTQYF. Here the CDR3 DNA reads TGTGCCAGCAGTCCTTTCGGGAGATGGGATACGCAGTATTTT.

The chain employs TRBV4-1 and TRBJ2-3; TRBD2 matches 12 bases. V was clipped by 0 bases and J by 5 bases; unmatched bases: 15. Germline CDR1 is MGHRA and CDR2 is YSYEKL. The CDR3 consists of 20 residues. The CDR3 coding sequence is TGCGCCAGCAGCCAAGATGGCCCCCCTAGCGGGAGGGCCGAAAGAGATACGCAGTATTTT. Translating gives CASSQDGPPSGRAERDTQYF.

V usage is TRBV9 and J usage is TRBJ2-7, with 7 bases aligning to TRBD1. Germline V CDR1 and CDR2: SGDLS, YYNGEE. J lost 2 bases, V lost 0 bases, and 5 bases had no gene match. CDR3 length equals 15 residues. The DNA of the CDR3 is TGTGCCAGCAGCGTAGGACAGGGACGGACCTACGAGCAGTACTTC. Protein product: CASSVGQGRTYEQYF.

V gene TRBV27 combines with J gene TRBJ2-7; D is perhaps TRBD1 (5 bases). V was clipped by 3 bases and J by 0 bases, with 9 bases between them. Germline assignment: CDR1 MNHEY and CDR2 SMNVEV (reference sequence). The length of the CDR3 is 14 residues. CDR3 protein: CASSLGRSSYEQYF. The DNA for the CDR3 is TGTGCCAGCAGTTTGGGGCGGAGCTCCTACGAGCAGTACTTC.

The CDR3 loop is CASSEGAGIGTEAFF. DNA for the CDR3: TGTGCCAGCAGTGAGGGGGCTGGAATTGGCACTGAAGCTTTCTTT. The chain joins TRBV27 to TRBJ1-1; 7 nucleotides line up with TRBD1. V dropped 5 bases and J dropped 4; count of bases not matched to a gene: 10. Germline assignment: CDR1 MNHEY and CDR2 SMNVEV (reference sequence). The CDR3 is 15 amino acids.

The DNA for the CDR3 is TGTGCCAGCAGTTTACGGGTTGGGGCGGGAGACTACGAGCAGTACTTC. It encodes CASSLRVGAGDYEQYF. The chain links TRBV27 to TRBJ2-7; 7 bases align to TRBD2. The V and J ends lost 2 bases and 3 bases, in that order; junction bases with no gene match: 10. CDR1 is MNHEY, CDR2 SMNVEV, per germline (reference sequence). The CDR3 length is 16 residues.

This chain links TRBV4-3 with TRBJ2-2; a possible D gene is TRBD1 (5 bases). CDR1 is LGHNA, CDR2 YSLEER, per germline. V lost 5 bases to trimming and J lost 0 bases, with 16 bases between them. The CDR3 consists of 17 residues. CDR3 protein: CASSIGLGVANTGELFF. The CDR3 nucleotides are TGCGCCAGCAGCATCGGGCTAGGGGTCGCGAACACCGGGGAGCTGTTTTTT.

The gene calls are TRBV19 and TRBJ2-7; weak D call: TRBD1 (5 bases). This CDR3 spans 14 amino acids. V shed 1 base and J shed 3 bases, with 10 bases lying between them. Germline assignment: CDR1 LNHDA and CDR2 SQIVND (reference sequence). Written as DNA, the CDR3 is TGTGCCAGTAGTATAGCATCAGGGTTCTACGAGCAGTACTTC. The encoded protein is CASSIASGFYEQYF. The whole variable domain, filled in from reference TRBV19 and TRBJ2-7, reads DGGITQSPKYLFRKEGQNVTLSCEQNLNHDAMYWYRQDPGQGLRLIYYSQIVNDFQKGDIAEGYSVSREKKESFPLTVTSAQKNPTAFYLCASSIASGFYEQYFGPGTRLTVT.

Remarks on this clone: Mismatch with germline at one junction end may stem from a read error. The chain employs TRBV6-1 and TRBJ2-3; 8 nucleotides align to TRBD2. The CDR3 runs to 15 residues. Germline-derived CDR1 and CDR2 are MNHNS and SASEGT. CDR3 sequence reads: CASSEAGVRTDTQYF. The CDR3 DNA sequence: TGTGCCAGCAGCGAAGCGGGAGTACGTACAGATACGCAGTATTTT.

The V call is TRBV7-2, the J call TRBJ2-3; the D gene is possibly TRBD2 (6 bases). Germline assignment: CDR1 SGHTA and CDR2 FQGNSA. The CDR3 is made up of 14 amino acids. The germline V and J ends were trimmed by 1 base and 6 bases, with 11 bases remaining between them. CDR3 DNA sequence: TGTGCCAGCAGCTTAGGACCCGGAGGGGATACGCAGTATTTT. Residues: CASSLGPGGDTQYF. The variable domain in full, with the rest retrieved from reference TRBV7-2 and TRBJ2-3, is GAGVSQSPSNKVTEKGKDVELRCDPISGHTALYWYRQSLGQGLEFLIYFQGNSAPDKSGLPSDRFSAERTGGSVSTLTIQRTQQEDSAVYLCASSLGPGGDTQYFGPGTRLTVL.

The V gene is TRBV5-4, the J gene TRBJ1-2; TRBD1 matches 7 bases. Losses at the gene ends were 4 bases for V and 7 bases for J; bases not matched to a gene: 7. The CDR3 spans 13 residues. CDR1 is SGHNT and CDR2 is YYREEE in the germline V gene (reference sequence). The CDR3 spells CASSHPDRVGYTF. The CDR3 nucleotides are TGTGCCAGCAGCCACCCCGACAGGGTTGGCTACACCTTC.

The chain carries TRBV19 and TRBJ2-6, with D unclear. The V end was cut by 6 bases, the J end by 1 base, with 4 bases between. The germline gives CDR1 LNHDA, CDR2 SQIVND (reference sequence). This CDR3 spans 13 amino acids. In nucleotides, the CDR3 is TGTGCCAGTAGCGGGTCTGGGGCCAACGTCCTGACTTTC. This gives the protein CASSGSGANVLTF.

V gene TRBV7-2 combines with J gene TRBJ1-1, with TRBD1 matching 7 bases. V trimming: 5 bases; J trimming: 5 bases; junction bases outside the gene matches: 11. The CDR3 sequence is 15 residues long. Germline loops: CDR1 SGHTA, CDR2 FQGNSA. DNA of the CDR3: TGTGCCAGCAGCGCCCAGACAGGGAGCCCGACTGAAGCTTTCTTT. Translating gives CASSAQTGSPTEAFF.

V is TRBV5-1 and J is TRBJ2-7; D is perhaps TRBD1 (6 bases). Germline V lookup: CDR1 SGHRS, CDR2 YFSETQ. V gave up 2 bases and J gave up 9 bases, with 21 bases separating them. The length of the CDR3 is 15 residues. The CDR3 reads CASSLGTPDIRGQYF. In DNA, the CDR3 is TGCGCCAGCAGCTTAGGGACACCGGACATACGTGGGCAGTACTTC.

The genes are TRBV27 and TRBJ2-7; 12 nucleotides line up with TRBD2. Per the germline V gene, CDR1 is MNHEY and CDR2 is SMNVEV (reference sequence). The CDR3 is made up of 17 amino acids. Unmatched junction bases numbered 13, after V lost 6 bases and J lost 4 bases. As DNA, the CDR3 is TGTGCCAGCAGCTACAAACCATCTAGCGGGAGGGTATACGAGCAGTACTTC. Translation: CASSYKPSSGRVYEQYF.

This clone has more than one count but fewer than ten. The chain couples TRBV28 to TRBJ2-7; D possibly corresponds to TRBD2 (5 bases). Germline V gene sequence: CDR1 MDHEN, CDR2 SYDVKM. V shed 10 bases and J shed 9 bases, with 10 bases lying between them. The CDR3 is 9 amino acids. CDR3 bases: TGTGCCACACTAAGCGGGCAGTACTTC. It yields the protein CATLSGQYF.

The rearrangement links TRBV15 to TRBJ2-1; tentative D call: TRBD2 (6 bases). Trimming stripped 0 bases from V and 9 bases from J, with 9 bases between. Germline assignment: CDR1 LNHNV and CDR2 YYDKDF (reference sequence). CDR3 length equals 13 residues. In DNA, the CDR3 is TGTGCCACCAGCAGAGAGGAGGGAACTGAGCAGTTCTTC. Its translation: CATSREEGTEQFF.

This clone was seen a few times. V and J are TRBV29-1 and TRBJ2-3, with TRBD1 matching 8 bases. Germline CDR1 reads SQVTM; CDR2 reads ANQGSEA. This CDR3 region has 18 residues. J was trimmed by 3 bases and V by 3 bases; bases with no gene match: 17. CDR3 in amino acids: CSVDASGAGGLGTDTQYF. CDR3 DNA sequence: TGCAGCGTTGACGCCTCCGGGGCAGGGGGCTTGGGAACAGATACGCAGTATTTT.

The chain employs TRBV10-3 and TRBJ1-4; D not certain. Germline assignment: CDR1 ENHRY and CDR2 SYGVKD. V was trimmed by 7 bases and J by 3 bases, leaving 9 bases between them. This CDR3 is 13 amino acids long. The CDR3: CAITRGANEKLFF. The CDR3 nucleotides read TGTGCCATCACACGCGGGGCTAATGAAAAACTGTTTTTT.

This rearrangement joins TRBV19 to TRBJ2-1; D possibly corresponds to TRBD1 (6 bases). The germline V gene encodes CDR1 LNHDA and CDR2 SQIVND (reference sequence). V was trimmed by 0 bases and J by 7 bases, leaving 10 bases between them. There are 14 residues in the CDR3. CDR3 DNA sequence: TGTGCCAGTAGTATAGACGGACAGCTTAATGAGCAGTTCTTC. It codes for CASSIDGQLNEQFF.

This clone was counted a single time. The rearrangement joins TRBV29-1 to TRBJ2-1; TRBD1 matches 7 bases. This CDR3 contains 13 residues. Trimming took 8 bases from V and 9 from J; bases not matched to a gene: 13. Germline CDR1 reads SQVTM; CDR2 reads ANQGSEA. The CDR3 protein is CSIGTAYRGEQFF. CDR3 DNA sequence: TGCAGCATTGGGACAGCCTACAGGGGTGAGCAGTTCTTC.

The chain joins TRBV7-9 to TRBJ2-5, with no clear D. The V gene lost 2 bases and the J gene lost 3 bases, with 4 bases spanning the gap. The length of the CDR3 is 12 residues. CDR1 is SEHNR, CDR2 FQNEAQ, per germline (reference sequence). The CDR3 coding sequence is TGTGCCAGCAGCTTACTAAAAGAGACCCAGTACTTC. Residues: CASSLLKETQYF.

The chain has TRBV27 and TRBJ2-7, with 10 bases matching TRBD1. The CDR3 sequence is 15 residues long. Germline CDR1 is MNHEY and CDR2 is SMNVEV (reference sequence). After removal of 4 bases from V and 5 bases from J, the junction contained 8 bases not matched to a gene. The CDR3 DNA reads TGTGCCAGCAGTTCCTCAGACAGGGGGCTCGACGAGCAGTACTTC. This codes for CASSSSDRGLDEQYF.